Presented here are 9 T cell receptor beta chains from one specimen sequenced in a study of shared clonotypes between healthy human individuals. The protocol was immunoSEQ multiplex PCR, while the TCRdb copy is restricted to in-frame clones and leaves out a portion. The sample includes around 980,000 clones, about 80% seen only once; the top ten take roughly 0.55%. The sequencing sample was made of memory CD4+ T cells from PBMCs. The subset here: CD45RA-negative fraction. These receptors all come from a man aged 18 to 30 in good health. Some clones in this sample may be carry-over from other donors' samples.

Only one count was recorded for this clone. The chain joins TRBV6-1 to TRBJ1-4, with unresolved D. With 6 bases removed from V and 6 bases from J, the gap between germline ends came to 8 bases. The length of the CDR3 is 12 residues. From germline, CDR1 is MNHNS and CDR2 SASEGT. Written as DNA, the CDR3 is TGTGCCAGCAGCGCCTTTTATGAAAAACTGTTTTTT. Protein: CASSAFYEKLFF.

V is TRBV7-9 and J is TRBJ1-1, with D maybe TRBD1 (6 bases). CDR1 SEHNR and CDR2 FQNEAQ come from the germline V gene (reference sequence). Trimming cost V 1 base and J 2 bases, with 11 bases left between them. The CDR3 runs 15 residues. The CDR3 loop is CASSLVGGRNTEAFF. DNA for the CDR3: TGTGCCAGCAGCTTAGTAGGGGGGCGAAACACTGAAGCTTTCTTT.

The chain joins TRBV18 to TRBJ1-2; 10 positions agree with TRBD1. The junction had 3 bases not matched to a gene; V was cut back by 2 bases and J by 3 bases. The length of the CDR3 is 15 residues. The germline V gene encodes CDR1 KGHSH and CDR2 LQKENI. CDR3 DNA: TGTGCCAGCTCACCAAGGACAGGGGGGGACTATGGCTACACCTTC. Translation: CASSPRTGGDYGYTF.

This clone was detected only once. The chain recombines TRBV20-1 with TRBJ2-1; no definite D call. V dropped 7 bases and J dropped 2 bases, with 6 bases sitting between them. The germline V gene has CDR1 DFQATT and CDR2 SNEGSKA (reference sequence). CDR3 length equals 11 residues. The CDR3 loop is CSVAPYNEQFF. CDR3 bases: TGCAGTGTGGCCCCCTACAATGAGCAGTTCTTC.

The chain carries TRBV30 and TRBJ2-5, with D perhaps matching TRBD2 (6 bases). The CDR3 sequence is 15 residues long. Trimming shortened V by 4 bases and J by 4 bases, and 19 bases separated the two germline ends. Germline V CDR1 and CDR2: GTSNPN, SVGIG (reference sequence). The CDR3, as DNA: TGTGCCTGGACTATGGGCCTTCCCGGGGGAGAGACCCAGTACTTC. This sequence encodes CAWTMGLPGGETQYF.

The genes are TRBV5-5 and TRBJ2-1, with 9 positions matching TRBD1. V dropped 2 bases and J dropped 6; count of bases not matched to a gene: 12. The germline V gene encodes CDR1 SGHKS and CDR2 YYEKEE (reference sequence). The length of the CDR3 is 17 residues. The CDR3: CASSFWSLGQGPNEQFF. DNA of the CDR3: TGTGCCAGCAGCTTCTGGAGTCTCGGACAGGGGCCCAATGAGCAGTTCTTC.

CDR3: CASSSLAGEQFF. As DNA, the CDR3 is TGTGCCAGTAGTTCATTAGCGGGAGAGCAGTTCTTC. The chain carries TRBV19 and TRBJ2-1; 8 bases line up with TRBD2. The V gene end was trimmed by 5 bases and the J gene end by 10 bases; junction bases not matched to a gene: 4. The CDR3 extends over 12 amino acids. Per germline, CDR1 LNHDA and CDR2 SQIVND (reference sequence).

The chain employs TRBV4-2 and TRBJ2-2; D remains ambiguous. V was shortened by 0 bases and J by 9 bases, with 11 bases between the two germline ends. CDR3 length: 14 amino acids. Germline assignment: CDR1 LGHNA and CDR2 YNFKEQ. CDR3 in DNA: TGTGCCAGCAGCCAAGAATCCGAATCCCGGGAGCTGTTTTTT. This translates into CASSQESESRELFF.

The rearrangement uses TRBV5-4 and TRBJ2-1; 7 bases match TRBD2. V was pared by 2 bases and J by 9 bases, with 8 bases of the junction left unmatched. CDR1 is SGHNT and CDR2 is YYREEE in the germline V gene (reference sequence). The CDR3 contains 14 residues. Here the CDR3 DNA reads TGTGCCAGCAGCTTCGGGAGGCCTAACGGTGAGCAGTTCTTC. Its translation is CASSFGRPNGEQFF.